This T cell receptor (beta chain) is from a study of regulatory T cells in long-lasting Graves disease (dated by TCRdb to about 2021). With regard to the full study: Patients with newly diagnosed Graves' disease had been on antithyroid drugs for under 3 months. Peripheral blood TCR sequencing and RNA sequencing compared persistent Graves' disease patients with newly diagnosed Graves' disease patients. The study took place in China and was registered as a clinical trial. A total of 33 samples underwent TCR sequencing, from some 13 patients with persistent Graves' disease and 20 or so patients with newly diagnosed Graves' disease. Overall study results and their limits: Only the TCR beta chain was sequenced and analyzed. The small sample size was acknowledged by the authors as a limitation that may reduce accuracy. Lower TCR Shannon entropy and fewer highly expanded clones were observed in persistent Graves' disease patients than in newly diagnosed patients, which suggested clonal expansion. The study examined only peripheral blood because the primary lesion, thyroid tissue, could not be accessed. Persistent disease showed preferential use of TRBV28, TRBJ1-2 and TRBJ2-5, whereas newly diagnosed disease favored TRBV20-1 and TRBJ2-1. Persistent patients shared more public clonotypes among themselves (around 3,000) than newly diagnosed patients did (nearly 1,000).

13 amino acids form the CDR3, both terminal residues included. Only CDR3 DNA remains: 39 bases, in frame from the first base. Taken from the germline V gene, the CDR1 and CDR2 loops are MGHRA and YSYEKL. V sheds 3 bases and J sheds 9 bases, leaving 12 bases between their ends. Comments on this clonotype: Its antigen target is currently unknown. The CDR3 ends on some other residue instead of the conserved phenylalanine or tryptophan, so this is likely a read error.

Preparation of the library involved multiplex PCR. TCRdb lists the instrument as Illumina HiSeq 4000. iRepertoire HTBI primers and Arm-PCR amplification of CDR3 regions were used to construct TCR beta libraries. Before sequencing, the PCR products underwent gel purification. In the paper's pipeline: Gene usage analysis of CDR3 amino acid clonotypes used the 60 to 80 TRBV and some 15 TRBJ segments found across samples. Filtered high-quality paired reads were merged into contigs using COPE and FqMerger. BLAST was used to align contigs to IMGT TRBV, TRBD and TRBJ reference genes, and CDR3 was defined according to IMGT. Clonotypes above 0.1% frequency were classified as highly expanded clones. Shannon entropy was used to measure repertoire diversity, and the Gini coefficient was used to measure V-J evenness. A clonotype was considered public if more than one individual shared it. Through fastp at Q25 and MiXCR, TCRdb rebuilt clones from the public reads, retaining in-frame beta chains. Rows merge per CDR3 protein into single entries with the most common DNA and genes. It is TCRdb's table, rather than the study itself, that gives the V and J calls and clone size. Across this sample there are 500,000 or so distinct CDR3 sequences, with 15% to 20% seen only once. The ten largest clones take up 10% to 15% of the sample.

This specimen's time point label, interpreted: newly diagnosed GD, antithyroid drugs for less than 3 months. For both TCR sequencing and RNA sequencing, RNA was extracted from PBMCs using TRIzol. Graves' disease was diagnosed according to American Thyroid Association guidelines. Patients were recruited from an endocrinology department in Xi'an, China. From each patient, 7.5 to 10 milliliters of peripheral blood was collected into an EDTA anticoagulant tube. PBMCs were isolated by Ficoll Paque Plus density gradient separation without further T cell sorting. An Agilent 2100 Bioanalyzer and agarose gel were used to assess RNA quality, and a NanoDrop 2000 was used to measure RNA concentration. Another study also made use of these data, one on T cells in Graves' hyperthyroidism and ophthalmopathy. Reported in the second study: Stable Graves' hyperthyroidism was defined as no progression to ophthalmopathy during 18 months of follow-up. Hyperthyroidism patients were newly diagnosed, with disease duration under 2 months, and aged 18 to 65 years. Patients with uncontrolled infections, other autoimmune diseases, pregnancy or lactation were excluded. Clinical symptoms, serum thyroxine and TRAb, thyroid ultrasound, and orbital computed tomography formed the basis for the diagnoses. The first round of RT-PCR for the TCR CDR3 was performed with the HTBI primer set and the Qiagen OneStep RT-PCR kit. Most expanded thyroid clonotypes (frequency above 0.001) were also detected in blood, suggesting blood repertoires may reflect thyroid immune responses. Ophthalmopathy was separated from stable hyperthyroidism by a 13 V-J signature model, with about 86% sensitivity and around 81% specificity obtained in cross-validation and 80%/75% obtained in testing. In validation, the model predicted progression to ophthalmopathy a median of 6.5 months before onset, with over 60% sensitivity and 72.22% specificity. A discovery cohort of fewer than 110 patients, 43 with Graves' ophthalmopathy and 57 with stable Graves' hyperthyroidism, was used to find distinguishing TCR V-J signatures. Prospective prediction of ophthalmopathy was tested in an independent validation cohort consisting of 18 to 20 hyperthyroidism patients and around 17 patients who later progressed to ophthalmopathy. The 100 discovery patients were randomly divided into training and test sets at a 7:3 ratio. The study also compared thyroid tissue and blood T-cell repertoires from five or six Graves' hyperthyroidism patients. After blood sampling, hyperthyroidism patients were treated with methimazole at a starting dose of 30 mg daily, and ophthalmopathy patients were treated with high-dose intravenous methylprednisolone. A second multiplex PCR round built the libraries, followed by size selection and purification. Sequencing of the libraries was done on an Illumina HiSeq2000 using paired-end 100 bp reads. SOAPnuke was used to process the raw data, throwing out any read that contained adapters or uncalled bases, had a mean Phred below 15, or lacked an exact constant-primer or identifier match. High-quality paired reads were merged using COPE v1.2.5, and each unique nucleotide sequence was defined as a clonotype. MiTCR v1.1 was used to align the clonotypes against IMGT TRBV, TRBD and TRBJ reference segments. The analysis included only V-J combinations with a frequency above 0.0001, which together covered roughly 99% of the repertoires. The TCS score was defined as F50 (clonal expansion) divided by E x V (chaos), with BLOSUM62-based TCRdist calculated between CDR3 peptides within each V-J. Welch's t-statistics and random forest reduced several hundred V-J features to 13, which were used in a naive Bayes classifier (R e1071). No statistical method was used to set the sample size in advance, and investigators knew the group allocation. The paper reports TCR Vbeta CDR3 sequencing of approximately 130 peripheral blood samples: fewer than 50 ophthalmopathy, about 75 hyperthyroidism and some 17 progressor patients.

Recombination joined TRBV4-1 with TRBJ2-1, with TRBD2 as a weak D call on 5 bases. The TCR sequence derives from a man between 40 and 49 years old with Graves disease. Donor details come from another sample of the same person, matched by shared clones. The sequencing here drew on peripheral blood mononuclear cells (PBMCs), taken at new diagnosis, from a patient treated with antithyroid drugs. In nucleotide form, the sequence is TGCGCCAGCAGCCAGTTACTAGTCAGTGAGCAGTTCCTC. This translates into CASSQLLVSEQFL.